Each of the 22 T cell receptor beta chains below was sequenced from the same sample in a study of OX40 agonist ivuxolimab in advanced cancers. Sequencing used immunoSEQ multiplex PCR; TCRdb keeps in-frame clones, though not all of them. Here the sample spans about 130,000 clones, around 92% being singletons. Sequenced here: CD4+ or CD8+ T cells sorted from blood, sampled in a trial of the OX40 agonist ivuxolimab. The receptors shown here come from an adult with an advanced solid tumor such as melanoma, head and neck, liver or kidney cancer.

The chain links TRBV28 to TRBJ2-5; 10 nucleotides line up with TRBD2. The ends lost 3 bases at V and 10 bases at J; junction bases unmatched: 17. Per the germline V gene, CDR1 is MDHEN and CDR2 is SYDVKM. This CDR3 is built from 17 residues. The CDR3 reads CASSFTTASGSRGSQYF. The CDR3 bases are TGTGCCAGCAGTTTCACCACGGCTAGCGGGAGTCGTGGGAGCCAGTACTTC.

CDR3 in amino acids: CASSLRTGLDSEQYF. Here the CDR3 DNA reads TGTGCCAGCAGCTTAAGAACGGGGCTAGACTCCGAGCAGTACTTC. The chain is built from TRBV11-1 and TRBJ2-7; D may be TRBD1 or TRBD2 (5 bases each). The V gene lost 2 bases and the J gene lost 6 bases, with 17 bases spanning the gap. Germline CDR1 SGHAT, CDR2 FQDESV (reference sequence). This CDR3 is 15 amino acids long. Combining the CDR3 with reference TRBV11-1 and TRBJ2-7 gives the whole variable domain EAEVAQSPRYKITEKSQAVAFWCDPISGHATLYWYRQILGQGPELLVQFQDESVVDDSQLPKDRFSAERLKGVDSTLKIQPAELGDSAMYLCASSLRTGLDSEQYFGPGTRLTVT.

The gene calls are TRBV14 and TRBJ1-3; D may be TRBD1 (6 bases). The germline V gene has CDR1 SGHDN and CDR2 FVKESK. Deletions cut 4 bases from V and 5 bases from J, with 18 bases between. This CDR3 comprises 16 residues. CDR3 DNA: TGTGCCAGCAGCCGTTCAGGGGATTACAGAAGAAACACCATATATTTT. Encoded protein: CASSRSGDYRRNTIYF.

This chain uses TRBV28 with TRBJ1-2; D gene ambiguous. The CDR3 is 15 amino acids. The V gene lost 6 bases and the J gene lost 5 bases, with 19 bases spanning the gap. CDR1 and CDR2 from the germline V gene are MDHEN and SYDVKM. CDR3 sequence reads: CASRKRSPGGYGYTF. CDR3 bases: TGTGCCAGCAGGAAGCGGTCCCCCGGCGGATATGGCTACACCTTC.

V is TRBV7-3 and J is TRBJ1-5, with D tentatively TRBD1 (5 bases). The germline V and J ends were trimmed by 4 bases and 11 bases, with 15 bases remaining between them. This CDR3 comprises 13 residues. From germline, CDR1 is SGHTA and CDR2 FQGTGA. CDR3 in amino acids: CASSSGGRASQHF. For the CDR3, the DNA is TGTGCCAGCAGCTCGGGGGGACGGGCTTCCCAGCATTTT. The full variable domain, with the rest looked up from reference TRBV7-3 and TRBJ1-5, is GAGVSQTPSNKVTEKGKYVELRCDPISGHTALYWYRQSLGQGPEFLIYFQGTGAADDSGLPNDRFFAVRPEGSVSTLKIQRTERGDSAVYLCASSSGGRASQHFGDGTRLSIL.

The gene calls are TRBV18 and TRBJ2-5, with D possibly called TRBD1 or TRBD2 (5 bases each). This CDR3 region has 14 residues. The ends were cut back, 0 bases at V and 2 bases at J, with 7 bases in the middle. The germline V gene encodes CDR1 KGHSH and CDR2 LQKENI. CDR3 DNA: TGTGCCAGCTCACCACCGGGACGTCAAGAGACCCAGTACTTC. Protein product: CASSPPGRQETQYF.

V gene TRBV6-1 combines with J gene TRBJ2-7, with D possibly matching TRBD2 (6 bases). V shed 5 bases and J shed 4 bases, with 12 bases lying between them. Germline CDR1 is MNHNS and CDR2 is SASEGT. CDR3 length: 13 residues. The DNA of the CDR3 is TGTGCCAGCAGTCGTAGTCGGGAGTACGAGCAGTACTTC. Amino acid sequence: CASSRSREYEQYF.

V usage is TRBV6-1 and J usage is TRBJ1-2; TRBD1 might be the D (5 bases). The CDR3 is made up of 14 amino acids. Trimming left V 4 bases short and J 0 bases short, with 9 bases between. The germline gives CDR1 MNHNS, CDR2 SASEGT. The CDR3 spells CASSVDRTNYGYTF. The CDR3 nucleotides read TGTGCCAGCAGTGTCGACAGAACTAACTATGGCTACACCTTC.

This chain connects TRBV27 to TRBJ2-2, with a tentative D call TRBD1 (6 bases). Germline CDR1 MNHEY, CDR2 SMNVEV (reference sequence). The CDR3 is 15 residues long. V was clipped by 7 bases and J by 5 bases, with 17 bases between them. CDR3 residues: CASTFWGRGTGELFF. The DNA for the CDR3 is TGTGCCAGCACTTTTTGGGGCAGGGGAACCGGGGAGCTGTTTTTT.

V is TRBV28 and J is TRBJ2-2; D remains ambiguous. Germline CDR1 is MDHEN and CDR2 is SYDVKM. CDR3 length equals 14 residues. V was pared by 3 bases and J by 0 bases, with 5 bases between. CDR3 DNA sequence: TGTGCCAGCAGTTTTGCAACGAACACCGGGGAGCTGTTTTTT. It encodes CASSFATNTGELFF. Using reference TRBV28 and TRBJ2-2 for the parts outside the CDR3, the full variable domain is DVKVTQSSRYLVKRTGEKVFLECVQDMDHENMFWYRQDPGLGLRLIYFSYDVKMKEKGDIPEGYSVSREKKERFSLILESASTNQTSMYLCASSFATNTGELFFGEGSRLTVL.

This clone was observed once. The chain couples TRBV7-9 to TRBJ2-1; D is unresolved. Germline lookup yields CDR1 SEHNR and CDR2 FQNEAQ (reference sequence). Trimming took off 5 bases at V and 0 bases at J, with 8 bases between the two ends. The CDR3 is 14 residues long. Here the CDR3 DNA reads TGTGCCAGCAGCCCCCGAGTCTCCTACAATGAGCAGTTCTTC. Translating it yields CASSPRVSYNEQFF. The full variable domain, rest sourced from reference TRBV7-9 and TRBJ2-1, is DTGVSQNPRHKITKRGQNVTFRCDPISEHNRLYWYRQTLGQGPEFLTYFQNEAQLEKSRLLSDRFSAERPKGSFSTLEIQRTEQGDSAMYLCASSPRVSYNEQFFGPGTRLTVL.

The V and J genes are TRBV28 and TRBJ1-5, with a tentative D call TRBD1 (6 bases). Per germline, CDR1 MDHEN and CDR2 SYDVKM. V lost 4 bases to trimming and J lost 6 bases, with 19 bases between them. CDR3 length: 16 residues. The CDR3 is CASSSNLGGAGQPQHF. CDR3 sequence (DNA): TGTGCCAGCAGTTCCAACCTCGGGGGGGCGGGTCAGCCCCAGCATTTT.

V usage is TRBV5-4 and J usage is TRBJ1-2; TRBD1 is a possible D gene (6 bases). Per germline, CDR1 SGHNT and CDR2 YYREEE (reference sequence). The CDR3 length is 14 residues. V was trimmed by 9 bases and J by 2 bases, leaving 17 bases between them. CDR3 nucleotides: TGTGCCACCCTCTGGTGGGGGGGCAACTATGGCTACACCTTC. Protein sequence: CATLWWGGNYGYTF.

The chain employs TRBV28 and TRBJ2-1; TRBD1 agrees at 11 bases. V gave up 5 bases and J gave up 7 bases; unmatched junction bases: 7. Germline values: CDR1 MDHEN, CDR2 SYDVKM. The CDR3 runs 15 residues. Here the CDR3 reads CASSLGQGAPNEQFF. The DNA of the CDR3 is TGTGCCAGCAGTCTCGGACAGGGGGCGCCGAATGAGCAGTTCTTC. Based on the CDR3 plus reference TRBV28 and TRBJ2-1, the full variable domain is DVKVTQSSRYLVKRTGEKVFLECVQDMDHENMFWYRQDPGLGLRLIYFSYDVKMKEKGDIPEGYSVSREKKERFSLILESASTNQTSMYLCASSLGQGAPNEQFFGPGTRLTVL.

V gene TRBV21-1 combines with J gene TRBJ2-7; the table gives TRBD1 as D, unverified against the DNA. TRBV21-1 is given as a pseudogene. The CDR3 runs to 15 residues. This CDR3 is CASSNRDRGPWEQYF. The CDR3 DNA reads TGTGCCAGCAGCAACCGGGACAGGGGGCCTTGGGAGCAGTACTTC.

The chain couples TRBV5-6 to TRBJ1-2; TRBD1 matches at 8 bases. The CDR3 contains 16 residues. Germline V gene lookup returns CDR1 SGHDT and CDR2 YYEEEE. V trimming: 5 bases; J trimming: 0 bases; junction bases outside the gene matches: 9. Written as DNA, the CDR3 is TGTGCCAGCAGGAAACAGGGGGACCAGGCTAACTATGGCTACACCTTC. It codes for CASRKQGDQANYGYTF.

The chain employs TRBV5-1 and TRBJ2-1, with D possibly TRBD2 on 5 matching bases. Per the germline V gene, CDR1 is SGHRS and CDR2 is YFSETQ. There are 17 residues in the CDR3. Trimming left V 0 bases short and J 4 bases short, with 17 bases between. As DNA, the CDR3 is TGCGCCAGCAGCTTGGAAGTGAGCACTGAGGGATACAATGAGCAGTTCTTC. Translating it yields CASSLEVSTEGYNEQFF. The whole variable domain, remainder taken from reference TRBV5-1 and TRBJ2-1, is KAGVTQTPRYLIKTRGQQVTLSCSPISGHRSVSWYQQTPGQGLQFLFEYFSETQRNKGNFPGRFSGRQFSNSRSEMNVSTLELGDSALYLCASSLEVSTEGYNEQFFGPGTRLTVL.

The chain couples TRBV25-1 to TRBJ2-7; 9 bases agree with TRBD1. Germline lookup yields CDR1 MGHDK and CDR2 SYGVNS. With V trimmed by 6 bases and J by 2 bases, 8 bases remained unmatched. The CDR3 runs 15 residues. The CDR3 loop is CASRTNRGPTYEQYF. The CDR3, as DNA: TGTGCCAGCAGAACCAACAGGGGGCCAACCTACGAGCAGTACTTC.

This rearrangement joins TRBV5-1 to TRBJ2-3, with no clear D. Trimming cost V 2 bases and J 2 bases, with 9 bases left between them. The germline CDR1 and CDR2 sequences are SGHRS and YFSETQ. CDR3 length equals 14 residues. The CDR3 loop reads CASSLGLSTDTQYF. The CDR3 DNA follows: TGCGCCAGCAGCTTAGGGTTATCCACAGATACGCAGTATTTT.

The chain is built from TRBV7-8 and TRBJ2-5, with D possibly being TRBD1 (6 bases). The CDR3 runs to 16 residues. The ends were cut back, 5 bases at V and 0 bases at J, with 16 bases in the middle. Germline values: CDR1 SGHVS, CDR2 FQNEAQ. In DNA form, the CDR3 reads TGTGCCAGCAGCCCTCCGGGACACAAGTACCAAGAGACCCAGTACTTC. Protein: CASSPPGHKYQETQYF.

The chain is built from TRBV6-6 and TRBJ2-7; 7 nucleotides line up with TRBD1. Germline CDR1 is MNHNY and CDR2 is SVGAGI (reference sequence). The V segment lost 7 bases and the J segment 6 bases; nucleotides outside the gene matches: 9. This CDR3 is built from 13 residues. The CDR3 protein is CASNIRSGGEQYF. CDR3 coding DNA: TGTGCCAGCAATATTAGATCAGGGGGCGAGCAGTACTTC.

In DNA form, the CDR3 reads TGCGCCAGCAGTGAGGATGGCGACAGGGGCAATCAGCCCCAGCATTTT. This gives the protein CASSEDGDRGNQPQHF. The J gene is TRBJ1-5, the V gene TRBV10-2, with 7 bases matching TRBD1. Per germline, CDR1 WSHSY and CDR2 SAAADI. V lost 2 bases and J lost 2; bases outside the gene matches: 6. The length of the CDR3 is 16 residues.